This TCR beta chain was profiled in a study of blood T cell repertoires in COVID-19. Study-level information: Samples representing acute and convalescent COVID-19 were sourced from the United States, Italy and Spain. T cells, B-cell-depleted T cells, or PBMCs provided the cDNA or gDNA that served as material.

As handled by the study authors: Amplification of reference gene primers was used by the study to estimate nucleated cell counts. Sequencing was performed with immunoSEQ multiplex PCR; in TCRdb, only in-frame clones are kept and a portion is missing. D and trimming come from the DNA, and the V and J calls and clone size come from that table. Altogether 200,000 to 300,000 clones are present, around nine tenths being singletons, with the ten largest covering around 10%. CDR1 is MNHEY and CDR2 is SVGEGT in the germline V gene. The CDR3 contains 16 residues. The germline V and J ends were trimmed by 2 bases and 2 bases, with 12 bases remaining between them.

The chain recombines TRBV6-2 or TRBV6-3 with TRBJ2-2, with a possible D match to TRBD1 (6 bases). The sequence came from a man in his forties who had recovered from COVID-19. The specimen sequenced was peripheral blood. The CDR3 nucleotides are TGTGCCAGCAGTTACGGGGGCAGGGTAAACACCGGGGAGCTGTTTTTT. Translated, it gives CASSYGGRVNTGELFF.